The 31 T cell receptor beta chains presented below share a single source sample, sequenced in a study of spatial heterogeneity in lung cancer. Time point indicated: sample taken at primary tumor resection. Whole RNA was taken from tumor, nontumor lung or frozen PBMC; it was then sequenced unsorted. TCRdb used MiXCR to reprocess the 5' RACE reads, holding one entry per CDR3 protein. Of tens of thousands of distinct CDR3 sequences detected, 5.2% appear once; the ten largest clones hold approximately 25%. The input for sequencing was PBMCs, taken at surgery. These receptors were collected from a female donor with early-stage non-small cell lung cancer.

The chain has TRBV7-6 and TRBJ2-1; a possible D gene is TRBD2 (6 bases). Trimming removed 4 bases at V and 7 bases at J, with 17 bases between. Germline assignment: CDR1 SGHVS and CDR2 FNYEAQ. This CDR3 comprises 15 residues. The CDR3 loop is CASSSLRTGGNEQFF. As DNA, the CDR3 is TGTGCCAGCAGCTCACTACGGACCGGAGGGAATGAGCAGTTCTTC.

V gene TRBV5-1 combines with J gene TRBJ2-1; D is perhaps TRBD1 (5 bases). In germline, CDR1 is SGHRS, CDR2 YFSETQ. The ends were cut back, 0 bases at V and 4 bases at J, with 8 bases in the middle. The CDR3 spans 14 residues. The CDR3, as DNA: TGCGCCAGCAGCTTGGGAGACAGATACAATGAGCAGTTCTTC. This sequence encodes CASSLGDRYNEQFF.

The chain links TRBV30 to TRBJ2-1; TRBD2 might be the D (5 bases). Germline CDR1 reads GTSNPN; CDR2 reads SVGIG (reference sequence). This CDR3 is built from 13 residues. The V gene lost 4 bases and the J gene lost 0 bases, with 7 bases spanning the gap. The CDR3 sequence: CAWTGSSYNEQFF. As DNA, the CDR3 is TGTGCCTGGACGGGGAGCTCCTACAATGAGCAGTTCTTC.

This clonotype was seen ten or more times. This chain links TRBV10-3 with TRBJ1-6, with D tentatively TRBD1 (5 bases). Germline CDR1 ENHRY, CDR2 SYGVKD. This CDR3 comprises 16 residues. With 11 bases removed from V and 2 bases from J, the gap between germline ends came to 19 bases. CDR3 protein: CAGQGPQIAYNSPLHF. As DNA, the CDR3 is TGTGCCGGCCAGGGACCCCAAATAGCCTATAATTCACCCCTCCACTTT.

The sample holds many counts of this clonotype. The rearrangement joins TRBV7-8 to TRBJ1-6, with 7 bases lining up with TRBD1. Germline CDR1 reads SGHVS; CDR2 reads FQNEAQ. V lost 0 bases to trimming and J lost 13 bases; unmatched junction nucleotides: 3. This CDR3 region has 13 residues. CDR3 loop: CASSLAGDSPLHF. The CDR3 DNA reads TGTGCCAGCAGCTTAGCCGGGGACAGCCCCCTCCACTTT.

The genes are TRBV9 and TRBJ2-5; 7 bases map to TRBD2. The CDR3 spans 16 residues. J was trimmed by 1 base and V by 7 bases; bases with no gene match: 13. Germline V gene lookup returns CDR1 SGDLS and CDR2 YYNGEE. This CDR3 is CASSAGTTTTQETQYF. In nucleotides, the CDR3 is TGTGCCAGCTCTGCCGGGACTACTACAACCCAAGAGACCCAGTACTTC.

This clonotype was counted ten times or more. The rearrangement joins TRBV29-1 to TRBJ2-1; D possibly matches TRBD1 or TRBD2 (6 bases each). The CDR3 is 12 residues long. Germline CDR1 SQVTM, CDR2 ANQGSEA. V gave up 7 bases and J gave up 10 bases, with 17 bases separating them. The CDR3 is CSGNKGGLEQFF. CDR3 coding DNA: TGCAGCGGCAATAAGGGGGGACTCGAGCAGTTCTTC.

This clonotype has a count of ten or more. The rearrangement uses TRBV28 and TRBJ2-1, with TRBD2 matching over 8 bases. Germline V gene sequence: CDR1 MDHEN, CDR2 SYDVKM. J lost 3 bases, V lost 2 bases, and 3 bases had no gene match. The length of the CDR3 is 15 residues. For the CDR3, the DNA is TGTGCCAGCAGTTTAGCGGGGGGCTTCTACAATGAGCAGTTCTTC. Its translation: CASSLAGGFYNEQFF.

This clonotype was seen at least ten times. The chain joins TRBV9 to TRBJ2-2; D remains unclear. CDR1 is SGDLS, CDR2 YYNGEE, per germline. Trimming left V 4 bases short and J 7 bases short, with 11 bases between. The CDR3 is 13 amino acids. The CDR3 DNA follows: TGTGCCAGCAGCTCCCGGGTAGACGGGGAGCTGTTTTTT. It specifies CASSSRVDGELFF.

This clonotype was picked up many times. The chain links TRBV30 to TRBJ1-6; tentatively, D is TRBD1 (6 bases). Germline V gene sequence: CDR1 GTSNPN, CDR2 SVGIG (reference sequence). Trimming stripped 1 base from V and 5 bases from J, with 9 bases between. This CDR3 is 14 amino acids long. The CDR3 bases are TGTGCCTGGAGTGCAGGGGCGCATAATTCACCCCTCCACTTT. This translates into CAWSAGAHNSPLHF.

The chain combines TRBV6-2 or TRBV6-3 with TRBJ2-3, with 12 bases that match TRBD2. The CDR3 is 20 amino acids. With V trimmed by 5 bases and J by 2 bases, 17 bases remained unmatched. The germline V gene encodes CDR1 MNHEY and CDR2 SVGEGT. The CDR3 sequence is CASSTDYGTSGPPYTDTQYF. CDR3 coding DNA: TGTGCCAGCAGTACCGACTACGGGACTAGCGGGCCCCCCTACACAGATACGCAGTATTTT.

The V and J genes are TRBV7-9 and TRBJ2-3, with TRBD2 as a possible D gene (6 bases). Trimming removed 1 base from V and 3 bases from J, with 17 bases in between. This CDR3 has 17 amino acids. Germline V gives CDR1 SEHNR, CDR2 FQNEAQ (reference sequence). The CDR3 DNA reads TGTGCCAGCAGCTTAGAAGGGCCCTTTGGGGGGACAGATACGCAGTATTTT. Its protein product is CASSLEGPFGGTDTQYF.

This clonotype was picked up many times. V gene TRBV2 combines with J gene TRBJ1-5; 7 bases line up with TRBD1. V lost 4 bases, J lost 7 bases, and 10 bases stayed unmatched. CDR3 length: 15 residues. Germline assignment: CDR1 SNHLY and CDR2 FYNNEI. The CDR3: CASSGTGQAGQPQHF. CDR3 coding DNA: TGTGCCAGCAGTGGGACCGGACAGGCTGGGCAGCCCCAGCATTTT.

This clonotype was recorded many times. This chain links TRBV28 with TRBJ2-7, with D possibly TRBD1 on 6 matching bases. Deletions cut 5 bases from V and 4 bases from J, with 9 bases between. CDR3 size: 12 residues. Germline loops: CDR1 MDHEN, CDR2 SYDVKM. The CDR3 here is CASSTQGYEQYF. The CDR3 nucleotides read TGTGCCAGCAGTACACAGGGATACGAGCAGTACTTC.

The rearrangement uses TRBV27 and TRBJ2-5; 9 positions match TRBD1. This CDR3 contains 13 residues. The germline CDR1 and CDR2 sequences are MNHEY and SMNVEV (reference sequence). After removal of 6 bases from V and 7 bases from J, the junction contained 6 bases not matched to a gene. This CDR3 reads CASRRDRVGTQYF. DNA for the CDR3: TGTGCCAGCAGGCGGGACAGGGTGGGGACCCAGTACTTC.

About this clonotype itself: The germline gene is not matched at one end of the junction; a read error may be the cause. The chain has TRBV4-3 and TRBJ1-1; 8 nucleotides line up with TRBD1. The CDR3 is 13 amino acids. Germline CDR1 is LGHNA and CDR2 is YSLEER. For the CDR3, the DNA is TGCGCCGGCAGCCCCTGGACAGGGCGTGAAGCTTTCTTT. The encoded protein is CAGSPWTGREAFF.

This clonotype was detected a few times. The J gene is TRBJ1-3, the V gene TRBV7-2; D is perhaps TRBD1 (5 bases). The CDR3 contains 16 residues. V shed 1 base and J shed 2 bases, with 12 bases lying between them. Germline lookup yields CDR1 SGHTA and CDR2 FQGNSA. The chain's CDR3 is CASSLGRGLAGNTIYF. The DNA of the CDR3 is TGTGCCAGCAGCTTAGGGAGGGGCCTGGCTGGAAACACCATATATTTT.

The chain is built from TRBV18 and TRBJ2-1; the D gene could be TRBD1 or TRBD2 (7 bases each). The CDR3 is 14 amino acids. Trimming stripped 3 bases from V and 9 bases from J, with 15 bases between. Germline assignment: CDR1 KGHSH and CDR2 LQKENI. CDR3 amino acids: CASSPLTGRGEQFF. The CDR3 DNA follows: TGTGCCAGCTCACCTTTGACAGGGAGGGGTGAGCAGTTCTTC.

This clonotype was picked up many times. This rearrangement joins TRBV2 to TRBJ1-5; D is unresolved. The CDR3 consists of 14 residues. The germline V gene has CDR1 SNHLY and CDR2 FYNNEI. V shed 6 bases and J shed 2 bases, with 11 bases lying between them. For the CDR3, the DNA is TGTGCCAGCAGCGGGGAGGGAGGCAATCAGCCCCAGCATTTT. Its protein product is CASSGEGGNQPQHF.

This clonotype was detected only a few times. The gene calls are TRBV10-2 and TRBJ1-1; D gene unclear. V lost 7 bases and J lost 3, with 15 bases in between. The CDR3 is made up of 14 amino acids. From germline, CDR1 is WSHSY and CDR2 SAAADI. The DNA of the CDR3 is TGCGCCAGCACCAAGGAGGGAGGACACACTGAAGCTTTCTTT. Translation gives CASTKEGGHTEAFF.

The J gene is TRBJ1-1, the V gene TRBV7-2; D gene ambiguous. Germline V CDR1 and CDR2: SGHTA, FQGNSA. Trimming pared 5 bases from V and 5 bases from J, leaving 15 bases between. The CDR3 has 14 residues. This CDR3 is CASSLRFGETEAFF. CDR3 nucleotides: TGTGCCAGCAGCCTACGGTTCGGGGAAACTGAAGCTTTCTTT.

At least ten counts were recorded for this clonotype. The V call is TRBV5-6, the J call TRBJ2-3, with D hard to call. This CDR3 has 14 residues. The V end was cut by 3 bases, the J end by 5 bases, with 13 bases between. The germline gives CDR1 SGHDT, CDR2 YYEEEE. The CDR3 DNA follows: TGTGCCAGCAGCTCGAAAGGACGGATAGATACGCAGTATTTT. This encodes CASSSKGRIDTQYF. The variable domain in full, completed from reference TRBV5-6 and TRBJ2-3, reads DAGVTQSPTHLIKTRGQQVTLRCSPKSGHDTVSWYQQALGQGPQFIFQYYEEEERQRGNFPDRFSGHQFPNYSSELNVNALLLGDSALYLCASSSKGRIDTQYFGPGTRLTVL.

This clonotype was seen ten or more times. The V and J genes are TRBV30 and TRBJ1-1, with 7 nucleotides matching TRBD1. Trimming cost V 8 bases and J 2 bases; bases outside gene matches: 8. Germline CDR1 is GTSNPN and CDR2 is SVGIG (reference sequence). The CDR3 totals 13 residues. The CDR3 is CAGGTARNTEAFF. The CDR3 nucleotides are TGTGCCGGAGGGACAGCACGTAACACTGAAGCTTTCTTT.

This clonotype was observed many times. The chain links TRBV20-1 to TRBJ1-5, with 8 positions matching TRBD1. V dropped 5 bases and J dropped 2; count of bases not matched to a gene: 8. CDR1 and CDR2 (germline): DFQATT, SNEGSKA (reference sequence). The CDR3 is 15 residues long. The CDR3, as DNA: TGCAGTGCTCTGGGACAGGAAAGAGGCAATCAGCCCCAGCATTTT. Its protein is CSALGQERGNQPQHF.

This clonotype was seen at least ten times. The chain has TRBV2 and TRBJ2-5; 7 nucleotides agree with TRBD2. The CDR3 spans 13 residues. From germline, CDR1 is SNHLY and CDR2 FYNNEI. V lost 6 bases, J lost 5 bases, and 6 bases stayed unmatched. The CDR3 region has the DNA TGTGCCAGCAGCCCGGGACTAACGGAGACCCAGTACTTC. As protein: CASSPGLTETQYF.

Of note for this clonotype: This sequence may be a read error, since a much larger clone differs from it by one base. V is TRBV9 and J is TRBJ2-1; D is perhaps TRBD1 or TRBD2 (5 bases each). Germline V gene data show CDR1 as SGDLS and CDR2 as YYNGEE. The CDR3 spans 16 residues. The CDR3 protein is CASSVEKRGSYNEQLF. The CDR3 region has the DNA TGTGCCAGCAGCGTAGAAAAACGGGGCTCCTACAATGAGCAGCTCTTC. Looking up the rest from reference TRBV9 and TRBJ2-1 gives the full variable domain: DSGVTQTPKHLITATGQRVTLRCSPRSGDLSVYWYQQSLDQGLQFLIQYYNGEERAKGNILERFSAQQFPDLHSELNLSSLELGDSALYFCASSVEKRGSYNEQLFGPGTRLTVL.

In this sample, this clonotype turned up a few times. The chain has TRBV3-1 and TRBJ2-7; maybe TRBD2 (6 bases). V lost 4 bases, J lost 4 bases, and 20 bases lay in between. Looked up from germline, CDR1 is LGHDT and CDR2 is YNNKEL (reference sequence). The CDR3 extends over 16 amino acids. The CDR3 nucleotides read TGTGCCAGCAGCCCCCAGACTAGTACCCTTCGGTACGAGCAGTACTTC. Amino acid sequence: CASSPQTSTLRYEQYF.

Many counts were recorded for this clonotype. The chain has TRBV4-2 and TRBJ2-7; TRBD1 matches at 11 bases. Looked up from germline, CDR1 is LGHNA and CDR2 is YNFKEQ. V gave up 0 bases and J gave up 0 bases; unmatched junction bases: 4. The CDR3 covers 17 residues. The CDR3 region is CASSQETGTGGSYEQYF. The CDR3 region has the DNA TGTGCCAGCAGCCAAGAGACCGGGACAGGGGGCTCCTACGAGCAGTACTTC.

This clonotype has more than one count but fewer than ten. J is TRBJ1-3 and V is TRBV28; no firm D call. Germline V gene data show CDR1 as MDHEN and CDR2 as SYDVKM. V shed 3 bases and J shed 4 bases, with 13 bases lying between them. The CDR3 contains 15 residues. CDR3 amino acids: CASSLVLSGGNTIYF. For the CDR3, the DNA is TGTGCCAGCAGTTTGGTACTCTCGGGGGGAAACACCATATATTTT.

This chain connects TRBV12-3 or TRBV12-4 to TRBJ1-5; unclear D gene. Trimming stripped 6 bases from V and 5 bases from J, with 14 bases between. The CDR3 covers 14 residues. CDR3 loop: CASSGSMGYQPQHF. For the CDR3, the DNA is TGTGCCAGCAGCGGGAGTATGGGGTATCAGCCCCAGCATTTT.

This clonotype has a count of ten or more. J is TRBJ1-4 and V is TRBV2; TRBD1 agrees at 11 bases. CDR1 is SNHLY and CDR2 is FYNNEI in the germline V gene. Trimming took 8 bases from V and 7 from J; bases not matched to a gene: 0. CDR3 length: 12 residues. The CDR3 loop reads CASGTGGEKLFF. In nucleotides, the CDR3 is TGTGCCAGCGGGACAGGGGGTGAAAAACTGTTTTTT.